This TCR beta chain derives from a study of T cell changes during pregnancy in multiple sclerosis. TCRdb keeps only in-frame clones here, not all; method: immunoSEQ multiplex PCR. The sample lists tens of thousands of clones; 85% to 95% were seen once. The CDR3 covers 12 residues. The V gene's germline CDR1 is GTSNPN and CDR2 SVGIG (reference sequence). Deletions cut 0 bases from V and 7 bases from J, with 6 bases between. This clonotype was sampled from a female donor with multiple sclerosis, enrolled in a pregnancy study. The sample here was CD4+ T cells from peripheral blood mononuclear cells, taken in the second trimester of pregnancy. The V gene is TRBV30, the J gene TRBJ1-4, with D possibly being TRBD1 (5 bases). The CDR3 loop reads CAWSVGGEKLFF. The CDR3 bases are TGTGCCTGGAGTGTGGGGGGTGAAAAACTGTTTTTT.